The present T cell receptor (beta chain) was sequenced within a study of T cells in Graves' hyperthyroidism and ophthalmopathy. TCR beta CDR3 region amplification was performed from RNA transcripts. The TCR CDR3 first-round RT-PCR relied on the HTBI primer set. From the multiplex PCR reads, TCRdb called clonotypes with MiXCR, one entry per CDR3 protein. Of some 600,000 distinct CDR3 sequences in the sample, around 46% were seen once. The germline V and J ends were trimmed by 5 bases and 3 bases, with 14 bases remaining between them. The CDR3 contains 13 residues. Per germline, CDR1 DFQATT and CDR2 SNEGSKA (reference sequence). Hyperthyroidism in the patients, aged 18 to 65, was newly diagnosed and under 2 months in duration. Findings and limits, study-wide: Onset of ophthalmopathy came a median approximately 6.8 months after the model predicted it. The blood repertoire included most of the expanded thyroid clonotypes above 0.001. From stable hyperthyroidism, ophthalmopathy was set apart by a 13 V-J model.

The sample holds a few counts of this clonotype. No antigen is known for it. The sample comprised peripheral blood or thyroid tissue (not recorded which). The chain recombines TRBV20-1 with TRBJ2-7; tentatively, D is TRBD2 (6 bases). The source of this sequence is a woman between 18 and 30 years old with Graves' hyperthyroidism. CDR3 in amino acids: CSAPNSGSYEQYF. CDR3 DNA sequence: TGCAGTGCTCCTAATAGCGGAAGCTACGAGCAGTACTTC.